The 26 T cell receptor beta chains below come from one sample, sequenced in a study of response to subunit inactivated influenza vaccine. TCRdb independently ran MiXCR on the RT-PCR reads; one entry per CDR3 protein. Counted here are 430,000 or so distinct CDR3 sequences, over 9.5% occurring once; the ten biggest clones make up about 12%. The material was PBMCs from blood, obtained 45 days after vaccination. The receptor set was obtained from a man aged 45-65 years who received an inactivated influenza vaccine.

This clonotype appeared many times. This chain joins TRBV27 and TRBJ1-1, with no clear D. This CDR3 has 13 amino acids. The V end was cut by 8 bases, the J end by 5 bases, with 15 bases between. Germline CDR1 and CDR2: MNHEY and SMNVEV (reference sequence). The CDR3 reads CASGKGQQTEAFF. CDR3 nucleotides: TGTGCCAGCGGGAAGGGCCAACAAACTGAAGCTTTCTTT.

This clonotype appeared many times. As DNA, the CDR3 is TGTGCCATCAGTGAGTCTCAGGGATACAATGAGCAGTTCTTC. This sequence encodes CAISESQGYNEQFF. The V call is TRBV10-3, the J call TRBJ2-1; a possible D gene is TRBD1 (5 bases). The germline V gene encodes CDR1 ENHRY and CDR2 SYGVKD. The CDR3 consists of 14 residues. V was shortened by 0 bases and J by 4 bases, with 7 bases between the two germline ends.

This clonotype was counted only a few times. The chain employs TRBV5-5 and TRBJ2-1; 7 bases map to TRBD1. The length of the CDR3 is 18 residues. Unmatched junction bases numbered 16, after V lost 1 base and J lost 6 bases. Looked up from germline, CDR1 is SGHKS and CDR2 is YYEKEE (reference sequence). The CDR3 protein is CASSLNLAGTGVINEQFF. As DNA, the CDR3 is TGTGCCAGCAGCTTGAATCTGGCCGGCACAGGGGTAATCAATGAGCAGTTCTTC.

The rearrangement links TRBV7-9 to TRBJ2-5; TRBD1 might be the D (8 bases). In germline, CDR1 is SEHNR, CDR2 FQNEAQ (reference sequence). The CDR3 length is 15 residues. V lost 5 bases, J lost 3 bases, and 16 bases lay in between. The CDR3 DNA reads TGTGCCAGCAGCCCCAGGGGGCTAGCGGAAGAGACCCAGTACTTC. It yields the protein CASSPRGLAEETQYF.

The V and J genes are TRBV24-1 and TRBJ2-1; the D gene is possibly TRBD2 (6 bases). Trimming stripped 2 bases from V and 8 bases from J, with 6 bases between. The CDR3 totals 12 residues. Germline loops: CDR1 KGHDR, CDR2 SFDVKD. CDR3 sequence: CATSDWGDEQFF. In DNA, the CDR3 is TGTGCCACCAGTGATTGGGGGGATGAGCAGTTCTTC.

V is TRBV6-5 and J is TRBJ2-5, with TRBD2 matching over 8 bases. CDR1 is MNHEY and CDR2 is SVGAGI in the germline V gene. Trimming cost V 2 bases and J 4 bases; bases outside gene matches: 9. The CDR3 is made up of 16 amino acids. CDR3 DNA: TGTGCCAGCAGTTACGGCGTAGCGGGGAATCTAGAGACCCAGTACTTC. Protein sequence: CASSYGVAGNLETQYF.

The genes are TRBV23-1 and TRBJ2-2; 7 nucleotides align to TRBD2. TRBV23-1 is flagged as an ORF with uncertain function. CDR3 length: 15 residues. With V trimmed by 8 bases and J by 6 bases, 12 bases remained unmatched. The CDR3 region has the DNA TGCGCCAGCTTGTCGTCGCGGGAGAGGTCCGGGGAGCTGTTTTTT. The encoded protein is CASLSSRERSGELFF.

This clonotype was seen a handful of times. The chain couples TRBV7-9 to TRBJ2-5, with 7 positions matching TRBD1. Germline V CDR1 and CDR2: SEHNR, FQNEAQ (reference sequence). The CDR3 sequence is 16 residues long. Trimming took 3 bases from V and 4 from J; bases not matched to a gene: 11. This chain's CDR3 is CASSFTRQGRGETQYF. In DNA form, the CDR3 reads TGTGCCAGCAGCTTTACGAGACAGGGACGGGGAGAGACCCAGTACTTC.

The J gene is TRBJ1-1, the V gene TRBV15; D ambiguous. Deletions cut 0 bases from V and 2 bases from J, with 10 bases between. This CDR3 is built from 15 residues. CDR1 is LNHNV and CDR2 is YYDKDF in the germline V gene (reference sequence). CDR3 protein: CATSRDLQSNTEAFF. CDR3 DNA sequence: TGTGCCACCAGCAGAGATTTACAGAGTAACACTGAAGCTTTCTTT.

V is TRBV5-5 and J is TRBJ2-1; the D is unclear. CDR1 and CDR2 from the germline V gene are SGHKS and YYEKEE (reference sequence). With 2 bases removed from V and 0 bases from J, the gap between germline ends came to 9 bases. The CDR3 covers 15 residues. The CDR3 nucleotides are TGTGCCAGCAGCTTTGCCCAAGCCTCCTACAATGAGCAGTTCTTC. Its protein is CASSFAQASYNEQFF.

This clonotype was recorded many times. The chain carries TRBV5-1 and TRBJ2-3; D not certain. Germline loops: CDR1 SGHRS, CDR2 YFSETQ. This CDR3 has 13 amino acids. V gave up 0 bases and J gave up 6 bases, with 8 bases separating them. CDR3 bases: TGCGCCAGCAGCTTGGCTCCCGCGGATACGCAGTATTTT. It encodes CASSLAPADTQYF.

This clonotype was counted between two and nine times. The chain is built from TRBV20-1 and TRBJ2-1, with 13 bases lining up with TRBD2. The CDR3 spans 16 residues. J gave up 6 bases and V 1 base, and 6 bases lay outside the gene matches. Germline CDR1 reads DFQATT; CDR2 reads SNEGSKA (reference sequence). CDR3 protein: CSARARTSGSVNEQFF. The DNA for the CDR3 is TGCAGTGCTAGAGCACGGACTAGCGGGAGTGTCAATGAGCAGTTCTTC.

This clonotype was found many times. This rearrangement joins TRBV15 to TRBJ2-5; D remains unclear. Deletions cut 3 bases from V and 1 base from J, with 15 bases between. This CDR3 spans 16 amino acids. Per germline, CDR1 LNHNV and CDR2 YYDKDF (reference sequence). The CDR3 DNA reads TGTGCCACCAGCAGGGCAACTTGGGTCTTCCAAGAGACCCAGTACTTC. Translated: CATSRATWVFQETQYF.

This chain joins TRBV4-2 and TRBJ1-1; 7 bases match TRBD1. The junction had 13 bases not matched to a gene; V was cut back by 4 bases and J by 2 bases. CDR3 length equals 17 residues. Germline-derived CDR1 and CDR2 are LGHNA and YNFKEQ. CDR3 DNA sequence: TGTGCCAGCAGCCGAATGGGGACAGCGCAGCGTAACACTGAAGCTTTCTTT. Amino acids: CASSRMGTAQRNTEAFF.

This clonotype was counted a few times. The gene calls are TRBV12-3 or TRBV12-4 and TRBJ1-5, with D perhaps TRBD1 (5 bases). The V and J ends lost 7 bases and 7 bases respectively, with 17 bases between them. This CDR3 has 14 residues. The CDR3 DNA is TGTGCCAGCACAGAACGGACCGGGGGGCAGCCCCAGCATTTT. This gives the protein CASTERTGGQPQHF.

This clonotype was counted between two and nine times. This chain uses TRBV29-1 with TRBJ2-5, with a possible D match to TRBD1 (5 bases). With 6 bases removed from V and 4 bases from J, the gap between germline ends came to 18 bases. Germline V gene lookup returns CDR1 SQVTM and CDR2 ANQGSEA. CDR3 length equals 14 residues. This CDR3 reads CSVDAGQSGETQYF. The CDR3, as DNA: TGCAGCGTCGACGCAGGGCAGTCCGGAGAGACCCAGTACTTC. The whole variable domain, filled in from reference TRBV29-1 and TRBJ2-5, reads SAVISQKPSRDICQRGTSLTIQCQVDSQVTMMFWYRQQPGQSLTLIATANQGSEATYESGFVIDKFPISRPNLTFSTLTVSNMSPEDSSIYLCSVDAGQSGETQYFGPGTRLLVL.

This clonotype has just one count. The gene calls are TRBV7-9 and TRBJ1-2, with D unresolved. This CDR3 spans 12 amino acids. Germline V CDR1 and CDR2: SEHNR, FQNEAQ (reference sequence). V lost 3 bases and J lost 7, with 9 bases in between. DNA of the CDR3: TGTGCCAGCAGCTTCGGGGTCCCTGGCTACACCTTC. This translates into CASSFGVPGYTF.

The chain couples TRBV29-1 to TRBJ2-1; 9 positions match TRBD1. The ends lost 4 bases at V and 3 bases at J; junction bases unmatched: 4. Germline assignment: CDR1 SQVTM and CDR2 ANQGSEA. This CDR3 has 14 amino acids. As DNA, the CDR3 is TGCAGCGTTGCCTGGACAGGGGTCTACAATGAGCAGTTCTTC. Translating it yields CSVAWTGVYNEQFF.

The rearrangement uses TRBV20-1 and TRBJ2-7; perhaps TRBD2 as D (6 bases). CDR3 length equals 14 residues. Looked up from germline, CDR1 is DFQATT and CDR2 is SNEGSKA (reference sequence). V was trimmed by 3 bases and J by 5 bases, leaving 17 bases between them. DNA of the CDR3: TGCAGTGCTAGCGCGGGACGGCGTGGGGACGAGCAGTACTTC. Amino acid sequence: CSASAGRRGDEQYF.

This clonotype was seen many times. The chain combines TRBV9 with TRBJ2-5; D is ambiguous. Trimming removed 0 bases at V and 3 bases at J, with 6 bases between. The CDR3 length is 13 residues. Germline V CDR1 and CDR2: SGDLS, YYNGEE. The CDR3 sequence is CASSVVGEETQYF. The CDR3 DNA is TGTGCCAGCAGCGTAGTTGGAGAAGAGACCCAGTACTTC.

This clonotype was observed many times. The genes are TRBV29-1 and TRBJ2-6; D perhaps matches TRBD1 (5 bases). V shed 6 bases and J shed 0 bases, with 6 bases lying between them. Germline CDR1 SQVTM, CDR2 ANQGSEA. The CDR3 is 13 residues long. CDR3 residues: CSVGDSGANVLTF. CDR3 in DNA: TGCAGCGTAGGGGACTCTGGGGCCAACGTCCTGACTTTC.

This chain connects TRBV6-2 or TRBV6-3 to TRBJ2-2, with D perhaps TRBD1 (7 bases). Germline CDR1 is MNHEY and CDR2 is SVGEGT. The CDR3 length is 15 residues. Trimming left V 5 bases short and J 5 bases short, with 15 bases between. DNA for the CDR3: TGTGCCAGCAGTAACAGGGGACTGGTTACCGGGGAGCTGTTTTTT. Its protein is CASSNRGLVTGELFF.

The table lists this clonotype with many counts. The CDR3, as DNA: TGTGCCAGCAGCTCCACCCGGGGCGCAGAGACCCAGTACTTC. Protein: CASSSTRGAETQYF. The chain links TRBV7-9 to TRBJ2-5; D is possibly TRBD1 or TRBD2 (5 bases each). From germline, CDR1 is SEHNR and CDR2 FQNEAQ (reference sequence). This CDR3 is 14 amino acids long. Trimming shortened V by 4 bases and J by 4 bases, and 13 bases separated the two germline ends.

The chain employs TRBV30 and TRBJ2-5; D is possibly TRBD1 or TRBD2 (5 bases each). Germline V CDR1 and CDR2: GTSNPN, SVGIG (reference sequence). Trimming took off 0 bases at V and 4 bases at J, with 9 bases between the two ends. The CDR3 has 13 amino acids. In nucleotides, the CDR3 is TGTGCCTGGAGTGTACCGGGGCGAGAGACCCAGTACTTC. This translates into CAWSVPGRETQYF. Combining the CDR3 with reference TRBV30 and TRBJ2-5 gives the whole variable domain SQTIHQWPATLVQPVGSPLSLECTVEGTSNPNLYWYRQAAGRGLQLLFYSVGIGQISSEVPQNLSASRPQDRQFILSSKKLLLSDSGFYLCAWSVPGRETQYFGPGTRLLVL.

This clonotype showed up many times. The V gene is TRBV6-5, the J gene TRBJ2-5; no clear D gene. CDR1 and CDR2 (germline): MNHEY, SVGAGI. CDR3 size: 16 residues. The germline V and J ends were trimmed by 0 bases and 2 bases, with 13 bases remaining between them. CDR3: CASSYSGIGPQETQYF. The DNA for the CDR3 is TGTGCCAGCAGTTACTCGGGTATCGGACCTCAAGAGACCCAGTACTTC.

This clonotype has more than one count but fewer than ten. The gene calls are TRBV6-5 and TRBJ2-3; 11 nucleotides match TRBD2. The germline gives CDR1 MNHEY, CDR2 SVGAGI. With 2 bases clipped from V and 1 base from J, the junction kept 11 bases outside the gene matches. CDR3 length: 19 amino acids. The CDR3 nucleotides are TGTGCCAGCAGTTACGGTAGCGGGGGGGCTTTTATGGGCACAGATACGCAGTATTTT. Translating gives CASSYGSGGAFMGTDTQYF.